Listed below are T cell receptor beta chains from one sample, sequenced in a study of Graves' ophthalmopathy and Graves' hyperthyroidism. Via MiXCR, TCRdb re-called the multiplex PCR reads, giving one row per CDR3 protein. The table shows approximately 640,000 distinct CDR3 sequences, with roughly 41% occurring only once. Material for sequencing was peripheral blood. The receptors derive from an adult man with Graves' ophthalmopathy. The CDR3 runs from the conserved cysteine through the conserved F or W. A D gene is named only where the DNA matches it firmly. Expanded clones get a size class; other rows say once, few or many, or leave the size out.

V gene,D gene,J gene,clone size,CDR3 DNA,CDR3 protein
TRBV10-3,NA,TRBJ1-5,once,TGTGCCATCAGTGAGCCCGGGACAACCCAGCATTTT,CAISEPGTTQHF
TRBV5-1,TRBD2,TRBJ2-5,many,TGCGCCAGCAGCTTGGTAGCGGGAACAGAGACCCAGTACTTC,CASSLVAGTETQYF
TRBV2,NA,TRBJ2-5,many,TGTGCCAGCAGTGGGACTGATAAAGAGACCCAGTACTTC,CASSGTDKETQYF
TRBV7-2,TRBD2,TRBJ2-7,few,TGTGCCAGCAGCGCGCCGGGACTAGCGGGAGTAACAGGCGAGCAGTACTTC,CASSAPGLAGVTGEQYF
TRBV29-1,NA,TRBJ1-2,many,TGCAGCGTTGATAGGGGAGAGTATGGCTACACCTTC,CSVDRGEYGYTF
TRBV2,TRBD1,TRBJ2-5,NA,TGTGCCAGCAGTAGCTTCACAGGGGGCGCAGAGACCCAGTACTTC,CASSSFTGGAETQYF
TRBV20-1,NA,TRBJ1-2,many,TGCAGTGCTTACTCTATAACAAGGGGGAGAGGCTATGGCTACACCTTC,CSAYSITRGRGYGYTF
TRBV28,NA,TRBJ1-2,few,TGTGCCAGCAGTTTTATCAGGGGAGAAGGCTACACCTTC,CASSFIRGEGYTF
TRBV7-3,TRBD1,TRBJ1-5,NA,TGTGCCAGCAGCCAAGGGGGACAGTACCTTTATAGCAATCAGCCCCAGCATTTT,CASSQGGQYLYSNQPQHF
TRBV7-9,NA,TRBJ1-4,many,TGTGCCAGCAGAATACAGGAGGATGAAAAACTGTTTTTT,CASRIQEDEKLFF
TRBV20-1,TRBD2,TRBJ2-7,once,TGCAGTGTAGGCGGACCCGGGACTAGCGAGCAGTACTTC,CSVGGPGTSEQYF